One and the same sample provided the 26 T cell receptor beta chains below, sequenced in a study of human T cells and chemical hapten exposure. TCRdb itself ran the RACE reads through MiXCR, one entry per CDR3 protein. The sample has about 380,000 distinct CDR3 sequences, about 6.9% seen once; the top ten hold about 5%. The sample's time point: patch test 2, 6 weeks after DPC sensitization. As to treatment: therapeutic diphenylcyclopropenone sensitization with weekly scalp DPC. This specimen was whole blood, taken in connection with sensitization to the hapten diphenylcyclopropenone (DPC). Receptors were obtained from a woman under 30 with alopecia areata. Some clones in this sample may be carry-over from other donors' samples.

This clonotype showed up just a few times. The chain uses TRBV7-2 and TRBJ2-1; D is uncertain. This CDR3 comprises 13 residues. Germline V gene data show CDR1 as SGHTA and CDR2 as FQGNSA. Between the trimmed V and J ends, which lost 0 bases and 7 bases, there was a span of 7 bases. The CDR3 protein is CASSLAPMNEQFF. In DNA form, the CDR3 reads TGTGCCAGCAGCTTAGCTCCTATGAATGAGCAGTTCTTC.

Comments on this clonotype: A read error may explain this, as a much larger clone is one base away. This chain joins TRBV6-5 and TRBJ1-2; D unresolved. The CDR3 sequence is 13 residues long. Germline V CDR1 and CDR2: MNHEY, SVGAGI. In DNA form, the CDR3 reads TGTGCCACCCAGACTACAGAGAACTATGGCCACACCTTC. This codes for CATQTTENYGHTF.

In this sample, this clonotype turned up a few times. V gene TRBV6-5 combines with J gene TRBJ2-7, with TRBD2 identical over 10 bases. V trimming: 0 bases; J trimming: 3 bases; junction bases outside the gene matches: 5. Germline V CDR1 and CDR2: MNHEY, SVGAGI. This CDR3 comprises 16 residues. CDR3 in amino acids: CASSYSKVAGGYEQYF. CDR3 nucleotides: TGTGCCAGCAGTTACTCGAAGGTAGCGGGGGGCTACGAGCAGTACTTC.

The genes are TRBV5-1 and TRBJ2-3; 7 bases fit TRBD2. Germline V gives CDR1 SGHRS, CDR2 YFSETQ. CDR3 length equals 15 residues. Unmatched junction bases numbered 6, after V lost 5 bases and J lost 0 bases. The CDR3 region is CASRGLAASTDTQYF. DNA for the CDR3: TGCGCCAGCAGAGGGCTAGCGGCTAGCACAGATACGCAGTATTTT. Combining the CDR3 with reference TRBV5-1 and TRBJ2-3 gives the whole variable domain KAGVTQTPRYLIKTRGQQVTLSCSPISGHRSVSWYQQTPGQGLQFLFEYFSETQRNKGNFPGRFSGRQFSNSRSEMNVSTLELGDSALYLCASRGLAASTDTQYFGPGTRLTVL.

A word on this clonotype: A much bigger clone sits one base away, suggesting this may be a read error. The chain uses TRBV6-6 and TRBJ1-1; maybe TRBD1 (6 bases). The CDR3 loop spans 15 amino acids. Trimming left V 2 bases short and J 6 bases short, with 16 bases between. Germline CDR1 is MNHNY and CDR2 is SVGAGI (reference sequence). CDR3 DNA sequence: TGTGCCAGCAGTTACCCTCTTCAGGGGCGCGCTGAAGCTTTCTTT. It is translated as CASSYPLQGRAEAFF.

The chain joins TRBV6-5 to TRBJ2-3; D may be TRBD1 (5 bases). The CDR3 totals 14 residues. Trimming removed 4 bases from V and 1 base from J, with 9 bases in between. Germline values: CDR1 MNHEY, CDR2 SVGAGI. This CDR3 is CASSSTDRTDTQYF. The CDR3 DNA is TGTGCCAGCAGTTCGACAGACCGCACAGATACGCAGTATTTT.

This clonotype appeared many times. The V gene is TRBV5-1, the J gene TRBJ2-7; no firm D call. The germline gives CDR1 SGHRS, CDR2 YFSETQ. This CDR3 spans 14 amino acids. V gave up 3 bases and J gave up 4 bases, with 14 bases separating them. The CDR3 bases are TGCGCCAGCAGCTCCCAAACAATGGGATACGAGCAGTACTTC. It specifies CASSSQTMGYEQYF.

The V gene is TRBV5-1, the J gene TRBJ2-7; TRBD1 agrees at 10 bases. Germline lookup yields CDR1 SGHRS and CDR2 YFSETQ. Losses at the gene ends were 4 bases for V and 11 bases for J; bases not matched to a gene: 3. This CDR3 contains 11 residues. The CDR3 nucleotides read TGCGCCAGCAGCGACGGGACAGGGGAGTACTTC. This gives the protein CASSDGTGEYF. Full variable domain (remainder filled in from reference TRBV5-1 and TRBJ2-7): KAGVTQTPRYLIKTRGQQVTLSCSPISGHRSVSWYQQTPGQGLQFLFEYFSETQRNKGNFPGRFSGRQFSNSRSEMNVSTLELGDSALYLCASSDGTGEYFGPGTRLTVT.

This clonotype was seen repeatedly, ten times or more. This rearrangement joins TRBV20-1 to TRBJ2-7; TRBD2 matches 12 bases. Germline V CDR1 and CDR2: DFQATT, SNEGSKA (reference sequence). CDR3 length: 16 amino acids. CDR3 nucleotides: TGCAGCCTCGCCCCCCTAACTAGCGGGGGGTCCCACGAGCAGTACTTC. Encoded protein: CSLAPLTSGGSHEQYF.

This clonotype came up many times. The chain joins TRBV11-2 to TRBJ2-3, with D uncertain. Germline CDR1 and CDR2: SGHAT and FQNNGV. The CDR3 loop spans 15 amino acids. The V gene lost 0 bases and the J gene lost 4 bases, with 11 bases spanning the gap. The CDR3 DNA reads TGTGCCAGCAGCTTAGATCGGTTAAGCCCAGATACGCAGTATTTT. Protein: CASSLDRLSPDTQYF.

The rearrangement links TRBV9 to TRBJ1-1; D is unresolved. Germline V gives CDR1 SGDLS, CDR2 YYNGEE. The CDR3 contains 14 residues. With 0 bases removed from V and 4 bases from J, the gap between germline ends came to 10 bases. The CDR3 spells CASSVGILGTEAFF. CDR3 nucleotide sequence: TGTGCCAGCAGCGTAGGGATATTAGGCACTGAAGCTTTCTTT.

The genes are TRBV7-2 and TRBJ2-2; D perhaps matches TRBD2 (6 bases). Trimming removed 6 bases at V and 2 bases at J, with 10 bases between. The germline V gene has CDR1 SGHTA and CDR2 FQGNSA. The CDR3 extends over 14 amino acids. The CDR3 bases are TGTGCCAGCAGGGGCGGGATTAACACCGGGGAGCTGTTTTTT. Amino acids: CASRGGINTGELFF.

In its sample, this clonotype was seen many times. The V gene is TRBV6-2 or TRBV6-3, the J gene TRBJ1-2; 8 bases align to TRBD1. Looked up from germline, CDR1 is MNHEY and CDR2 is SVGEGT. Trimming cost V 6 bases and J 3 bases; bases outside gene matches: 9. The CDR3 consists of 15 residues. The CDR3, as DNA: TGTGCCAGCAGGACAGGGGAGAGGTTGGACTATGGCTACACCTTC. Its translation: CASRTGERLDYGYTF.

This clonotype was recorded at least ten times. The rearrangement links TRBV7-2 to TRBJ2-1; the D gene is possibly TRBD2 (6 bases). V was pared by 1 base and J by 0 bases, with 7 bases between. The CDR3 is made up of 15 amino acids. Germline CDR1 is SGHTA and CDR2 is FQGNSA. Here the CDR3 reads CASSLDSGSYNEQFF. The CDR3 DNA is TGTGCCAGCAGCTTAGATAGCGGCTCCTACAATGAGCAGTTCTTC.

A few counts support this clonotype. The rearrangement uses TRBV28 and TRBJ2-1; 8 nucleotides line up with TRBD2. The CDR3 runs 16 residues. After removal of 5 bases from V and 0 bases from J, the junction contained 6 bases not matched to a gene. Looked up from germline, CDR1 is MDHEN and CDR2 is SYDVKM. The CDR3 is CASSRPGGASYNEQFF. CDR3 coding DNA: TGTGCCAGCAGTCGTCCCGGGGGGGCCTCCTACAATGAGCAGTTCTTC.

This clonotype was seen just once. A single base separates this from a much larger clone, so it may be a read error. The chain carries TRBV27 and TRBJ2-2, with 7 bases identical to TRBD2. The junction had 12 bases not matched to a gene; V was cut back by 6 bases and J by 8 bases. The CDR3 runs to 15 residues. Germline V gives CDR1 MNHEY, CDR2 SMNVEV (reference sequence). The DNA of the CDR3 is TGTGCCAGCAGACGGACTAGTCAGTCCGGTGGGGAGCTGTTTTTT. This gives the protein CASRRTSQSGGELFF.

This clonotype was seen only a few times. This rearrangement joins TRBV7-2 to TRBJ1-4, with D possibly TRBD1 on 5 matching bases. V shed 5 bases and J shed 7 bases, with 17 bases lying between them. CDR3 length: 15 residues. Germline V gene lookup returns CDR1 SGHTA and CDR2 FQGNSA. The CDR3 DNA reads as TGTGCCAGCAGCCCTAGTGGGGGACTTTTTGAAAAACTGTTTTTT. Translated: CASSPSGGLFEKLFF. The full variable domain, with the rest looked up from reference TRBV7-2 and TRBJ1-4, is GAGVSQSPSNKVTEKGKDVELRCDPISGHTALYWYRQSLGQGLEFLIYFQGNSAPDKSGLPSDRFSAERTGGSVSTLTIQRTQQEDSAVYLCASSPSGGLFEKLFFGSGTQLSVL.

The rearrangement uses TRBV5-1 and TRBJ1-2; TRBD1 might be the D (5 bases). V was shortened by 3 bases and J by 4 bases, with 19 bases between the two germline ends. Germline CDR1 is SGHRS and CDR2 is YFSETQ. This CDR3 has 16 residues. CDR3: CASSSKDRQGLYGYTF. The CDR3 region has the DNA TGCGCCAGCAGCTCTAAAGACAGACAAGGGCTCTATGGCTACACCTTC.

This clonotype was detected many times. The V gene is TRBV7-2, the J gene TRBJ1-1; tentative D call: TRBD1 (5 bases). This CDR3 is 13 amino acids long. Between the trimmed V and J ends, which lost 5 bases and 4 bases, there was a span of 11 bases. The germline V gene encodes CDR1 SGHTA and CDR2 FQGNSA. CDR3 nucleotides: TGTGCCAGCAGCGTGGCGGGGGTCACTGAAGCTTTCTTT. Translating gives CASSVAGVTEAFF.

The chain employs TRBV4-2 and TRBJ2-3; D may correspond to TRBD1 or TRBD2 (5 bases each). Germline V gene sequence: CDR1 LGHNA, CDR2 YNFKEQ. The CDR3 spans 14 residues. Trimming took off 1 base at V and 2 bases at J, with 7 bases between the two ends. The CDR3 is CASSQGDDTDTQYF. Here the CDR3 DNA reads TGTGCCAGCAGCCAAGGGGACGACACAGATACGCAGTATTTT.

This clonotype was detected a few times. This chain joins TRBV7-3 and TRBJ2-3; D is ambiguous. With 5 bases removed from V and 4 bases from J, the gap between germline ends came to 10 bases. In germline, CDR1 is SGHTA, CDR2 FQGTGA. The CDR3 length is 13 residues. The chain's CDR3 is CASSPRNADTQYF. In nucleotides, the CDR3 is TGTGCCAGCAGCCCCCGGAACGCAGATACGCAGTATTTT.

This clonotype was found a few times. The chain couples TRBV24-1 to TRBJ2-7; a weak D match, TRBD1 (6 bases). CDR1 is KGHDR and CDR2 is SFDVKD in the germline V gene. This CDR3 region has 13 residues. V was pared by 6 bases and J by 5 bases, with 13 bases between. This chain's CDR3 is CATSRAGDDEQYF. CDR3 nucleotides: TGTGCCACCAGTCGGGCAGGGGACGACGAGCAGTACTTC.

In its sample, this clonotype was seen many times. The gene calls are TRBV6-2 or TRBV6-3 and TRBJ1-1; the D is unclear. V lost 7 bases and J lost 4, with 13 bases in between. CDR3 length: 13 residues. Germline V CDR1 and CDR2: MNHEY, SVGEGT. CDR3 DNA sequence: TGTGCCAGCACCCTGCAGACTGGCACTGAAGCTTTCTTT. Its translation is CASTLQTGTEAFF.

This clonotype was observed a few times. This chain connects TRBV7-2 to TRBJ2-7, with TRBD1 matching 7 bases. CDR3 length equals 13 residues. After removal of 5 bases from V and 6 bases from J, the junction contained 7 bases not matched to a gene. Germline V gene sequence: CDR1 SGHTA, CDR2 FQGNSA. This chain's CDR3 is CASSRDRVGEQYF. In nucleotides, the CDR3 is TGTGCCAGCAGCCGTGACAGGGTCGGCGAGCAGTACTTC.

This clonotype has more than one count but fewer than ten. The CDR3 bases are TGTGCCAGCAGCGCGGGACTAGACACAGATACGCAGTATTTT. It codes for CASSAGLDTDTQYF. The V and J genes are TRBV6-4 and TRBJ2-3, with TRBD2 matching 8 bases. Trimming at V came to 6 bases and at J to 2 bases, leaving 4 bases not matched to a gene. The V gene's germline CDR1 is MRHNA and CDR2 SNTAGT. The CDR3 loop spans 14 amino acids.

Only a few counts were recorded for this clonotype. The chain joins TRBV7-8 to TRBJ1-3; D is unresolved. CDR1 is SGHVS and CDR2 is FQNEAQ in the germline V gene. There are 15 residues in the CDR3. Deletions cut 1 base from V and 0 bases from J, with 7 bases between. In DNA, the CDR3 is TGTGCCAGCAGCTTAGTTCAGCACTCTGGAAACACCATATATTTT. Its translation is CASSLVQHSGNTIYF.